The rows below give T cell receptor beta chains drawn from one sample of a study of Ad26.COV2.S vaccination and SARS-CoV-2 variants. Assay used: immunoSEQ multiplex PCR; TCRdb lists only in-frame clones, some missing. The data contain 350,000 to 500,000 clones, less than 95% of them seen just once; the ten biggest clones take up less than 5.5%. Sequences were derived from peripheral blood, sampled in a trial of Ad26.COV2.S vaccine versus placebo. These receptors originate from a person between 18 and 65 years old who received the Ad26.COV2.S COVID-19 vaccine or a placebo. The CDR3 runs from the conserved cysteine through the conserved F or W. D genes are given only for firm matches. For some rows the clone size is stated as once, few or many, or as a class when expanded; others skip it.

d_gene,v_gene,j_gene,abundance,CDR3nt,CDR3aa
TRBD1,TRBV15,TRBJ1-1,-,TGTGCCACCAGCGGAGAACAGGGGTTTAACACTGAAGCTTTCTTT,CATSGEQGFNTEAFF
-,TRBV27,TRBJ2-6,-,TGTGCCAGCAGTCACAGGGTGTACAGCTCTGGGGCCAACGTCCTGACTTTC,CASSHRVYSSGANVLTF
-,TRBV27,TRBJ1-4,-,TGTGCCAGCAGTTTATTCCAGGGAGCAGAAAAACTGTTTTTT,CASSLFQGAEKLFF
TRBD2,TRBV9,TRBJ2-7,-,TGTGCCAGCAGCCCAGTAGGGACTAGCGGGAACGAGCAGTACTTC,CASSPVGTSGNEQYF
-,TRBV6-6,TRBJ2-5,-,TGTGCCAGCAGGCGGGGGACAGCCGGTCAGGGAGAGACCCAGTACTTC,CASRRGTAGQGETQYF
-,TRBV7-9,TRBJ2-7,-,TGTGCCAGCAGCCTCTATCTTTCCGACGGGGACGAGCAGTACTTC,CASSLYLSDGDEQYF
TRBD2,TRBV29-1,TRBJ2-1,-,TGCAGCGCTAACGACCCCGGGACTAGGAACTACAATGAGCAGTTCTTC,CSANDPGTRNYNEQFF
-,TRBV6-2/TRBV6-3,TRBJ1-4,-,TGTGCCAGCAGTATGGGAGAAAAACTGTTTTTT,CASSMGEKLFF
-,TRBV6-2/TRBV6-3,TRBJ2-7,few,TGTGCCAGCAGTTCGCCGATTGACTCATTATACGAGCAGTACTTC,CASSSPIDSLYEQYF
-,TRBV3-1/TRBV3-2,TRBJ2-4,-,TGTGCCAGCAGCCAAGGGGCTGGGTTTACCAAAAACATTCAGTACTTC,CASSQGAGFTKNIQYF
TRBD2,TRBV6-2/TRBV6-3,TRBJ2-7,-,TGTGCCAGCAGCCAGCTTGGACTAGCGGGGGGCTACGAGCAGTACTTC,CASSQLGLAGGYEQYF
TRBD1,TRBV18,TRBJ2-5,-,TGTGCCAGCTCTTCCCCGGACAGGGGATCTGAGACCCAGTACTTC,CASSSPDRGSETQYF
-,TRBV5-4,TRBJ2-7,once,TGTGCCAGCAGCTTGGTGCCGGACTCCTACGAGCAGTACTTC,CASSLVPDSYEQYF
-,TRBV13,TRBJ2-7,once,TGTGCCAGCAGCCGCTCGACCGCAACCTACGAGCAGTACTTC,CASSRSTATYEQYF
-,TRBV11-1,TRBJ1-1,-,TGTGCCAGCAGCTTAGAAGGGGGTGAAGCTTTCTTT,CASSLEGGEAFF
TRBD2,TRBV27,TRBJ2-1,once,TGTGCCAGCAGTTTCCAGCGGGAGACGGGCGAGCAGTTCTTC,CASSFQRETGEQFF
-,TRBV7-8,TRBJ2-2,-,TGTGCCAGCAGCTCCGACGGGCTGAACACCGGGGAGCTGTTTTTT,CASSSDGLNTGELFF
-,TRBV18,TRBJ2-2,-,TGTGCCAGCTCCCAGGGCACCGGGGAGCTGTTTTTT,CASSQGTGELFF
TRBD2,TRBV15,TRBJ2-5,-,TGTGCCACCGGTGCTAGGGTAGGACTAGCGGGAGTTGAGACCCAGTACTTC,CATGARVGLAGVETQYF